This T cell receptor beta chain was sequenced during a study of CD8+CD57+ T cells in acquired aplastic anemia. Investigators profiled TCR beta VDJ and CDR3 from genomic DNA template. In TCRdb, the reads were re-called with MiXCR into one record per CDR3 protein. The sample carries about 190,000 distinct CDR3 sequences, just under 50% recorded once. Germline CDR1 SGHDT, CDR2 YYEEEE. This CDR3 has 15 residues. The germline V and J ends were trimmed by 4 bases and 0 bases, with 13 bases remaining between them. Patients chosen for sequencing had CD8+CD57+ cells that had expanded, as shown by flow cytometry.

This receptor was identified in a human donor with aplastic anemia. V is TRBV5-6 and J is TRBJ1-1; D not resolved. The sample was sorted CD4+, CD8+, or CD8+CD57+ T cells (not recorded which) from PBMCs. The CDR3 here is CASSPAVQLNTEAFF. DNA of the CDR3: TGTGCCAGCAGCCCGGCGGTACAGTTGAACACTGAAGCTTTCTTT.